Listed below are T cell receptor beta chains from one sample, sequenced in a study of blood T cell repertoires in COVID-19. TCRdb's table, derived via immunoSEQ multiplex PCR, lists solely in-frame clones and lacks some. Among 300,000 to 400,000 clones, around 86% were seen once, and the ten largest hold 6% to 7%. The sample comprised peripheral blood. Every receptor here comes from a woman aged 50 to 60 with COVID-19, enrolled during active disease. Each CDR3 is given with its conserved first and last residue. Each record gives: J gene, V gene, CDR3 length, clone size, D gene, CDR3 DNA, CDR3 protein. The D gene is left open where the match is weak. Rows may omit the clone size; those that give it use once, few, many or a size class.

>TRBJ2-6|TRBV5-4|16|NA|NA
TGTGCCAGCAGTTCAGGGTTAAGTACTGGGGCCAACGTCCTGACTTTC
CASSSGLSTGANVLTF
>TRBJ2-3|TRBV29-1|13|NA|NA
TGCAGCTCCGTTTTTGGTAGCAGCAATACGCAGTATTTT
CSSVFGSSNTQYF
>TRBJ1-5|TRBV18|15|NA|NA
TGTGCCAGCTCACGGGCCGACGATAGCAATCAGCCCCAGCATTTT
CASSRADDSNQPQHF
>TRBJ1-4|TRBV3-1/TRBV3-2|14|NA|NA
TGTGCCAGCAGCCTCGGGACAACTAATGAAAAACTGTTTTTT
CASSLGTTNEKLFF
>TRBJ1-1|TRBV11-1|15|NA|TRBD1
TGTGCCAGCAGCGGCACAGGGGGCAAGAACACTGAAGCTTTCTTT
CASSGTGGKNTEAFF
>TRBJ2-1|TRBV9|17|NA|NA
TGTGCCAGCAGCGCGACCCTCCTGGCACCGCGGGGCAATGAGCAGTTCTTC
CASSATLLAPRGNEQFF
>TRBJ1-2|TRBV20-1|13|once|NA
TGCAGTGCTAGTCCAGCGGGATCGGGGGGCTACACCTTC
CSASPAGSGGYTF
>TRBJ2-2|TRBV5-1|15|NA|NA
TGCGCCAGCAGCCCCCGGACGGAGGACACCGGGGAGCTGTTTTTT
CASSPRTEDTGELFF
>TRBJ1-2|TRBV19|14|NA|NA
TGTGCCAGTAGCCCACCTAACAGGGATGGTGGCTACACCTTC
CASSPPNRDGGYTF
>TRBJ2-2|TRBV5-4|15|NA|TRBD2
TGTGCCAGCAGTCCGCGGACTAGCGGCACCGGGGAGCTGTTTTTT
CASSPRTSGTGELFF
>TRBJ1-1|TRBV4-3|13|few|NA
TGCGCCAGCAGCCATGCAATGAGTACTGAAGCTTTCTTT
CASSHAMSTEAFF
>TRBJ1-5|TRBV19|12|once|NA
TGTGCCAGTAGTTCCCTAGGTCAGCCCCAGCATTTT
CASSSLGQPQHF
>TRBJ2-1|TRBV7-2|17|NA|NA
TGTGCCAGCAGCTACCGCGGGTTGCGGGACTCCTACAATGAGCAGTTCTTC
CASSYRGLRDSYNEQFF
>TRBJ2-1|TRBV9|20|NA|TRBD2
TGTGCCAGCAGCGTAGAGGAATTGGGATGGGGACTAGCCCGAGCCAATGAGCAGTTCTTC
CASSVEELGWGLARANEQFF
>TRBJ2-1|TRBV6-1|19|NA|TRBD2
TGTGCCAGCAGTGCGAAAGGACTAGCGGGAGTAGTTTCCTACAATGAGCAGTTCTTC
CASSAKGLAGVVSYNEQFF
>TRBJ1-4|TRBV27|15|NA|TRBD1
TGTGCCAGCAGTCCGGACAGGGCAGCTAATGAAAAACTGTTTTTT
CASSPDRAANEKLFF
>TRBJ2-4|TRBV6-2/TRBV6-3|18|few|NA
TGTGCCAGCAGTTCCTTGGGGGGTCGAGGGGCTGACAAAAACATTCAGTACTTC
CASSSLGGRGADKNIQYF
>TRBJ1-5|TRBV16|16|few|NA
TGTGCCAGCAGCCAATCGGGGGGAGGGCGCAATCAGCCCCAGCATTTT
CASSQSGGGRNQPQHF
>TRBJ2-1|TRBV11-1|15|NA|TRBD2
TGTGCCAGCAGCCAAACTAGCGGGGGTTACAATGAGCAGTTCTTC
CASSQTSGGYNEQFF
>TRBJ1-1|TRBV7-3|13|NA|NA
TGTGCCAGCAGCTTAGAGGTCAGCACTGAAGCTTTCTTT
CASSLEVSTEAFF
>TRBJ2-5|TRBV19|18|NA|NA
TGTGCCAGTAGTATAGATGGGCTTGGGCAGCAACCTGGAGAGACCCAGTACTTC
CASSIDGLGQQPGETQYF
>TRBJ2-1|TRBV7-9|14|NA|NA
TGTGCCAGCAGCCCTTTGGGCAGGTTTCCCCCGCAGTTCTTC
CASSPLGRFPPQFF
>TRBJ2-1|TRBV4-1|12|NA|NA
TGCGCCAGTGGCGGTACGAGCGGTGAGCAGTTCTTC
CASGGTSGEQFF
>TRBJ1-5|TRBV19|15|once|NA
TGTGCCAGTAGTCCTTATGTGAGTTTAAATCAGCCCCAGCATTTT
CASSPYVSLNQPQHF
>TRBJ2-7|TRBV3-1/TRBV3-2|11|NA|NA
TGTGCCAGCAGCTCCCAGTACGAGCAGTACTTC
CASSSQYEQYF
>TRBJ2-7|TRBV15|16|NA|NA
TGTGCCACCAGCAGAGATCATCGGACAAGTACCTACGAGCAGTACTTC
CATSRDHRTSTYEQYF
>TRBJ2-2|TRBV29-1|13|few|TRBD1
TGCAGCGTGGGACAGAAGAACACCGGGGAGCTGTTTTTT
CSVGQKNTGELFF
>TRBJ2-3|TRBV18|17|NA|TRBD2
TGTGCCAGCTCACCAACCCAACTAGCGGGAGGGCCCGATACGCAGTATTTT
CASSPTQLAGGPDTQYF
>TRBJ2-4|TRBV25-1|16|NA|TRBD2
TGTGCCAGCAGCTTTGTGATAGCGGGGAGGTGGGTCATTCAGTACTTC
CASSFVIAGRWVIQYF
>TRBJ1-2|TRBV10-3|16|NA|TRBD1
TGTGCCATCAGGCCAGGGACAGGGGGCGCGGGCTATGGCTACACCTTC
CAIRPGTGGAGYGYTF
>TRBJ2-7|TRBV19|13|NA|NA
TGTGCCAGTAGCCCTTCCATCCTACGCGAGCAGTACTTC
CASSPSILREQYF
>TRBJ2-3|TRBV27|15|NA|TRBD1
TGTGCCAGCAGTCCCCCCGGGACAGGGAGGGATACGCAGTATTTT
CASSPPGTGRDTQYF
>TRBJ2-3|TRBV3-1/TRBV3-2|15|NA|TRBD2
TGTGCCAGCAGCCAAGGCGTACTAGCGACAGATACGCAGTATTTT
CASSQGVLATDTQYF
>TRBJ2-2|TRBV7-9|15|NA|NA
TGTGCCAGCAGCCCCGGTAGCGGTTACACCGGGGAGCTGTTTTTT
CASSPGSGYTGELFF
>TRBJ1-5|TRBV2|14|NA|NA
TGTGCCAGCAGTGTCCAGTATAGCAATCAGCCCCAGCATTTT
CASSVQYSNQPQHF
>TRBJ2-1|TRBV11-3|17|NA|TRBD2
TGTGCCAGCAGTTTCGAGACTAGCGGGGCACCCCCGCGGGAGCAGTTCTTC
CASSFETSGAPPREQFF